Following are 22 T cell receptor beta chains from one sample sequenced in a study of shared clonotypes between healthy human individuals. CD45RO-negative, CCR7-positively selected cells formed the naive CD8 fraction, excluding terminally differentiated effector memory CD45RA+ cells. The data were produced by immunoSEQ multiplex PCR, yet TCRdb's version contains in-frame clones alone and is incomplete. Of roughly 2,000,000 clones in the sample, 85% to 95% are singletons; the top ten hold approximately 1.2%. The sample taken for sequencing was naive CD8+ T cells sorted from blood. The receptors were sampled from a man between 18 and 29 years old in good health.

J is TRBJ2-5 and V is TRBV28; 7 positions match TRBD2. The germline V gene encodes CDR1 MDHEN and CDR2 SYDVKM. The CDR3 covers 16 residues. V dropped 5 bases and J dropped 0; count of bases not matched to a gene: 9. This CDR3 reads CASSQPYTSDQETQYF. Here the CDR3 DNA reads TGTGCCAGCAGTCAACCATATACTAGCGACCAAGAGACCCAGTACTTC.

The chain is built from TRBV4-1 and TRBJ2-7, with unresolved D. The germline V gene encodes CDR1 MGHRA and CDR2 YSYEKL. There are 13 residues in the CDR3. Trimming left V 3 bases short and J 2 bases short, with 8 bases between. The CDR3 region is CASSHDRTYEQYF. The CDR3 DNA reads TGCGCCAGCAGCCACGATCGAACCTACGAGCAGTACTTC.

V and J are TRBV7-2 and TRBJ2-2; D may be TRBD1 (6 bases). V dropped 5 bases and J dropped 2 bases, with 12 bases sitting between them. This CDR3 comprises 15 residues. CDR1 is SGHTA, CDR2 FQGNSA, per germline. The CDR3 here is CASSLRDTNTGELFF. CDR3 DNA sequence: TGTGCCAGCAGCCTCCGGGACACCAACACCGGGGAGCTGTTTTTT.

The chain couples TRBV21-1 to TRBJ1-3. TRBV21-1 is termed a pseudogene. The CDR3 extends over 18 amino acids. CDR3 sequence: CASSKQAGAKNSGNTIYF. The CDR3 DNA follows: TGTGCCAGCAGCAAACAGGCCGGGGCGAAGAACTCTGGAAACACCATATATTTT.

CDR3 in DNA: TGTGCCAGCAGCCCCTCCTCGGGCATAAGGAACAATGAGCAGTTCTTC. Translated, it gives CASSPSSGIRNNEQFF. The chain is built from TRBV7-9 and TRBJ2-1; D is undetermined. Looked up from germline, CDR1 is SEHNR and CDR2 is FQNEAQ (reference sequence). The CDR3 runs to 16 residues. V was shortened by 5 bases and J by 5 bases, with 19 bases between the two germline ends.

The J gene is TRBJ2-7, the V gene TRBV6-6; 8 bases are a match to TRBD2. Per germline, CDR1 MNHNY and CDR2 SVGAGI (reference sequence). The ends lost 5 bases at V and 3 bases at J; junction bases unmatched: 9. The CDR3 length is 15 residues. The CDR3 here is CASSQGSGGNYEQYF. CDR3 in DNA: TGTGCCAGCAGTCAAGGGAGCGGGGGAAACTACGAGCAGTACTTC.

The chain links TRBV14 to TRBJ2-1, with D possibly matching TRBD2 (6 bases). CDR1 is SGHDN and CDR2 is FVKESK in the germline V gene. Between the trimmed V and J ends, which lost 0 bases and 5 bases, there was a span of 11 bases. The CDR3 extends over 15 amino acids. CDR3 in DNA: TGTGCCAGCAGCCAAGATCCGGGACTCCACAATGAGCAGTTCTTC. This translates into CASSQDPGLHNEQFF.

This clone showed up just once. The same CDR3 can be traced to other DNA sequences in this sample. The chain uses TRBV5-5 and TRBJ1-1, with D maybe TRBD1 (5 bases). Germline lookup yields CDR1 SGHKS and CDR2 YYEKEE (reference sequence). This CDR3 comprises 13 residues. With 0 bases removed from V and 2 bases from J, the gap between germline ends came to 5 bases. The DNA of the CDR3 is TGTGCCAGCAGCTTGGGGGACAACACTGAAGCTTTCTTT. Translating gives CASSLGDNTEAFF.

The CDR3 reads CAGALAGDEQFF. DNA for the CDR3: TGTGCCGGGGCGCTAGCGGGAGATGAGCAGTTCTTC. The rearrangement links TRBV30 to TRBJ2-1; 10 bases are a match to TRBD2. V shed 8 bases, J shed 8 bases, and the junction held 6 bases outside the gene matches. Germline lookup yields CDR1 GTSNPN and CDR2 SVGIG (reference sequence). The CDR3 extends over 12 amino acids. Full variable domain (rest looked up from reference TRBV30 and TRBJ2-1): SQTIHQWPATLVQPVGSPLSLECTVEGTSNPNLYWYRQAAGRGLQLLFYSVGIGQISSEVPQNLSASRPQDRQFILSSKKLLLSDSGFYLCAGALAGDEQFFGPGTRLTVL.

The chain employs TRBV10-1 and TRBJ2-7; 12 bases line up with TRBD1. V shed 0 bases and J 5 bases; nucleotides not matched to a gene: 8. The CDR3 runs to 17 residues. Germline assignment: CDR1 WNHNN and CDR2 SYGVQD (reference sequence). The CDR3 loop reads CASSESAPGQGADEQYF. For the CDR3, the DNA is TGCGCCAGCAGTGAGTCGGCCCCGGGACAGGGGGCCGACGAGCAGTACTTC.

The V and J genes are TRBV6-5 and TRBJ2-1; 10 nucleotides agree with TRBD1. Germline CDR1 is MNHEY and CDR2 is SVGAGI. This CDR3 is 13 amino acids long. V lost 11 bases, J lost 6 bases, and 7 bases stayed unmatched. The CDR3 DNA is TGTGCCGCCGGACAGGGGGACGTCAATGAGCAGTTCTTC. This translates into CAAGQGDVNEQFF.

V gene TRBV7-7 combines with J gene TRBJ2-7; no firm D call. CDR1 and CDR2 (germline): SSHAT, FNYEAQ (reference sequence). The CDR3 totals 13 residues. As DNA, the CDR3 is TGTGCTAGATTCGGAAAAGGAGACTACGAGCAGTACTTC. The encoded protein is CARFGKGDYEQYF. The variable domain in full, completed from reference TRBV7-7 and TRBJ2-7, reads GAGVSQSPRYKVTKRGQDVTLRCDPISSHATLYWYQQALGQGPEFLTYFNYEAQPDKSGLPSDRFSAERPEGSISTLTIQRTEQRDSAMYRCARFGKGDYEQYFGPGTRLTVT.

Here the CDR3 DNA reads TGCGCCAGCAGTAATTTACCGGGACAGGGTCAGGTCGAGCAGTACTTC. Its translation: CASSNLPGQGQVEQYF. The chain employs TRBV5-1 and TRBJ2-7; TRBD1 matches 9 bases. Per the germline V gene, CDR1 is SGHRS and CDR2 is YFSETQ. Trimming cost V 5 bases and J 6 bases; bases outside gene matches: 15. The CDR3 is made up of 16 amino acids. Looking up the rest from reference TRBV5-1 and TRBJ2-7 gives the full variable domain: KAGVTQTPRYLIKTRGQQVTLSCSPISGHRSVSWYQQTPGQGLQFLFEYFSETQRNKGNFPGRFSGRQFSNSRSEMNVSTLELGDSALYLCASSNLPGQGQVEQYFGPGTRLTVT.

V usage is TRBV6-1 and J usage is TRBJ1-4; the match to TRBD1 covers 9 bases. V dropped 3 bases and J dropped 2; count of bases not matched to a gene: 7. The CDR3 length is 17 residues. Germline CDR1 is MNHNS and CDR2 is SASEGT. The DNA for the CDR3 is TGTGCCAGCAGTGACCCCGGGACAGGGCCCACTAATGAAAAACTGTTTTTT. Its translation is CASSDPGTGPTNEKLFF.

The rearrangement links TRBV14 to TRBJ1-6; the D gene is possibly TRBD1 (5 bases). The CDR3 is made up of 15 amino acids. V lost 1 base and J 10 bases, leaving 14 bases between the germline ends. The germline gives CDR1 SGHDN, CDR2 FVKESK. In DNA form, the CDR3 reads TGTGCCAGCAGCCAAGCAGGGCAGGGAGACTCACCCCTCCACTTT. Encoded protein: CASSQAGQGDSPLHF.

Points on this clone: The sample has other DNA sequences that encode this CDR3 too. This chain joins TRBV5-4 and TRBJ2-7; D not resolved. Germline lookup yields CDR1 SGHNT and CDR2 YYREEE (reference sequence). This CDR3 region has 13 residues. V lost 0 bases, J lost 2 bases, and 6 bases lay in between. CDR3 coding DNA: TGTGCCAGCAGCTTGGCCAGAACCTACGAGCAGTACTTC. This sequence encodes CASSLARTYEQYF.

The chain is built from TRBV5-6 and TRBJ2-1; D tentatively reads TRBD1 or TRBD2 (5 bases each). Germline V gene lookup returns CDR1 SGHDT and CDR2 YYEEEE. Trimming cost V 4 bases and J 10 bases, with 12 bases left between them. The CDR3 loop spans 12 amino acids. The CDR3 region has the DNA TGTGCCAGCAGCCTCGGGACCACCGAGCAGTTCTTC. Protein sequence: CASSLGTTEQFF.

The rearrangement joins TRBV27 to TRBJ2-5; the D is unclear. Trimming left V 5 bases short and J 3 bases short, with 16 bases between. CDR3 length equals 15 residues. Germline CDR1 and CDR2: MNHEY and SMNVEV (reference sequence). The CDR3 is CASSSQDGLEETQYF. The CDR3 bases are TGTGCCAGCAGTAGCCAGGACGGTCTTGAAGAGACCCAGTACTTC.

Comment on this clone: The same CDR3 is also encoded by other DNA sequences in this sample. DNA of the CDR3: TGCGCCAGCAGCTTGGGGCAGTACAATGAGCAGTTCTTC. Residues: CASSLGQYNEQFF. The V and J genes are TRBV5-1 and TRBJ2-1; D is undetermined. The CDR3 sequence is 13 residues long. CDR1 and CDR2 (germline): SGHRS, YFSETQ. The germline V and J ends were trimmed by 0 bases and 4 bases, with 5 bases remaining between them. The whole variable domain, filled in from reference TRBV5-1 and TRBJ2-1, reads KAGVTQTPRYLIKTRGQQVTLSCSPISGHRSVSWYQQTPGQGLQFLFEYFSETQRNKGNFPGRFSGRQFSNSRSEMNVSTLELGDSALYLCASSLGQYNEQFFGPGTRLTVL.

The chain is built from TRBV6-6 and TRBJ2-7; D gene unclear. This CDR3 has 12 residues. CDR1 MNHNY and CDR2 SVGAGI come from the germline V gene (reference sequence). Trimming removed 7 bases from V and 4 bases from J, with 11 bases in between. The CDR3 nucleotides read TGTGCCAGCAAGAATTTGGTATACGAGCAGTACTTC. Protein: CASKNLVYEQYF.

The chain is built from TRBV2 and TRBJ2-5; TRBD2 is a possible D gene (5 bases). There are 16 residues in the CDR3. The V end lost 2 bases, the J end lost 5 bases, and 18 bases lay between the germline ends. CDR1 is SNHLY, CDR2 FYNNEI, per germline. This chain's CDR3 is CASSEIFSEAAETQYF. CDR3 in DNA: TGTGCCAGCAGTGAAATTTTCTCGGAGGCCGCGGAGACCCAGTACTTC.

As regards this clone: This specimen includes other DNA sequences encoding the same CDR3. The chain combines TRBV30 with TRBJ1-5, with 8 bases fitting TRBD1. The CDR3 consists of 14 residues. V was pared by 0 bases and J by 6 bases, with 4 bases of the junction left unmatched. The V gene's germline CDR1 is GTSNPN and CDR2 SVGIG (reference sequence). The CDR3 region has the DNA TGTGCCTGGAGTGTAGGACAGGGCGGTCAGCCCCAGCATTTT. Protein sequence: CAWSVGQGGQPQHF.